Each of the 12 T cell receptor beta chains below was sequenced from the same sample in a study of chemoradiotherapy in HPV16-positive cancers. Produced via immunoSEQ multiplex PCR; TCRdb's table is partial and in-frame only. The data show about 5,000 clones, roughly 80% seen once. Sequencing used tumor tissue, obtained from a patient who underwent chemoradiotherapy. Every receptor here comes from a human donor with HPV-associated anogenital cancer.

The chain uses TRBV28 and TRBJ2-7; possibly TRBD2 for D (5 bases). The CDR3 covers 13 residues. V lost 3 bases and J 3 bases, leaving 9 bases between the germline ends. The germline V gene has CDR1 MDHEN and CDR2 SYDVKM. CDR3 sequence (DNA): TGTGCCAGCAGTTTCCCCGGGGACTACGAGCAGTACTTC. This translates into CASSFPGDYEQYF. Full variable domain (outside the CDR3, taken from reference TRBV28 and TRBJ2-7): DVKVTQSSRYLVKRTGEKVFLECVQDMDHENMFWYRQDPGLGLRLIYFSYDVKMKEKGDIPEGYSVSREKKERFSLILESASTNQTSMYLCASSFPGDYEQYFGPGTRLTVT.

This clone occurred a few times. The V and J genes are TRBV5-6 and TRBJ2-1; 10 positions match TRBD2. The V gene end was trimmed by 1 base and the J gene end by 7 bases; junction bases not matched to a gene: 8. There are 16 residues in the CDR3. The germline gives CDR1 SGHDT, CDR2 YYEEEE. The CDR3 is CASSLPSGSYTNEQFF. CDR3 in DNA: TGTGCCAGCAGCTTGCCTAGCGGGAGCTATACGAATGAGCAGTTCTTC.

The chain combines TRBV7-9 with TRBJ2-1; 9 positions agree with TRBD1. Germline loops: CDR1 SEHNR, CDR2 FQNEAQ (reference sequence). The CDR3 loop spans 15 amino acids. V dropped 2 bases and J dropped 6; count of bases not matched to a gene: 5. The CDR3 bases are TGTGCCAGCAGCTTAATGGGACAGGGTAGCAATGAGCAGTTCTTC. Protein product: CASSLMGQGSNEQFF.

The chain carries TRBV7-2 and TRBJ2-3; perhaps TRBD2 as D (6 bases). This CDR3 spans 14 amino acids. Trimming left V 5 bases short and J 4 bases short, with 13 bases between. Germline CDR1 SGHTA, CDR2 FQGNSA. CDR3 residues: CASSPITSSDTQYF. CDR3 bases: TGTGCCAGCAGCCCGATCACTAGCTCAGATACGCAGTATTTT. The full variable domain, completed using reference TRBV7-2 and TRBJ2-3, is GAGVSQSPSNKVTEKGKDVELRCDPISGHTALYWYRQSLGQGLEFLIYFQGNSAPDKSGLPSDRFSAERTGGSVSTLTIQRTQQEDSAVYLCASSPITSSDTQYFGPGTRLTVL.

This clone was counted between two and nine times. The chain links TRBV18 to TRBJ1-2, with a tentative D call TRBD1 (5 bases). This CDR3 comprises 14 residues. Looked up from germline, CDR1 is KGHSH and CDR2 is LQKENI. Deletions cut 5 bases from V and 0 bases from J, with 10 bases between. CDR3 sequence: CASSTGPTNYGYTF. CDR3 DNA: TGTGCCAGCTCAACAGGACCGACTAACTATGGCTACACCTTC. The variable domain in full, with the rest retrieved from reference TRBV18 and TRBJ1-2, is NAGVMQNPRHLVRRRGQEARLRCSPMKGHSHVYWYRQLPEEGLKFMVYLQKENIIDESGMPKERFSAEFPKEGPSILRIQQVVRGDSAAYFCASSTGPTNYGYTFGSGTRLTVV.

The V and J genes are TRBV18 and TRBJ1-1; no clear D. Trimming removed 2 bases at V and 4 bases at J, with 8 bases between. The CDR3 is made up of 13 amino acids. Germline CDR1 reads KGHSH; CDR2 reads LQKENI. The CDR3 spells CASSPDLRTEAFF. The CDR3 DNA follows: TGTGCCAGCTCACCAGATTTACGCACTGAAGCTTTCTTT.

This clone was counted between two and nine times. This chain links TRBV7-9 with TRBJ1-1; D ambiguous. The CDR3 totals 12 residues. Trimming took off 5 bases at V and 7 bases at J, with 11 bases between the two ends. The germline gives CDR1 SEHNR, CDR2 FQNEAQ (reference sequence). The CDR3 sequence is CASSPDGSEAFF. The CDR3 coding sequence is TGTGCCAGCAGCCCCGACGGGAGTGAAGCTTTCTTT.

The chain combines TRBV4-2 with TRBJ2-5, with TRBD2 identical over 9 bases. With 0 bases clipped from V and 1 base from J, the junction kept 0 bases outside the gene matches. The CDR3 sequence is 15 residues long. The germline CDR1 and CDR2 sequences are LGHNA and YNFKEQ. The CDR3 bases are TGTGCCAGCAGCCAAGAGCGGGGGGGCCAAGAGACCCAGTACTTC. Protein: CASSQERGGQETQYF.

J is TRBJ2-3 and V is TRBV5-1, with 8 bases matching TRBD1. From germline, CDR1 is SGHRS and CDR2 YFSETQ. CDR3 length equals 17 residues. V shed 1 base and J 2 bases; nucleotides not matched to a gene: 9. The CDR3: CASSLRGQGAPTDTQYF. In nucleotides, the CDR3 is TGCGCCAGCAGCTTGAGGGGGCAGGGGGCCCCCACAGATACGCAGTATTTT.

Only a few counts were recorded for this clone. The rearrangement uses TRBV4-2 and TRBJ2-1, with D possibly being TRBD2 (6 bases). The germline V gene has CDR1 LGHNA and CDR2 YNFKEQ. The V and J ends lost 0 bases and 12 bases respectively, with 18 bases between them. The CDR3 is 15 residues long. The CDR3 sequence is CASSQDRPGLEMQFF. The CDR3 nucleotides are TGTGCCAGCAGCCAAGATCGGCCGGGACTGGAAATGCAGTTCTTC.

The chain couples TRBV14 to TRBJ2-7, with 10 bases lining up with TRBD1. Trimming cost V 0 bases and J 5 bases; bases outside gene matches: 4. The CDR3 totals 15 residues. The V gene's germline CDR1 is SGHDN and CDR2 FVKESK. The CDR3 is CASSQETGGANEQYF. The CDR3 bases are TGTGCCAGCAGCCAAGAGACAGGGGGCGCGAACGAGCAGTACTTC.

This sequence joins TRBV7-3 and TRBJ2-2, with a tentative D call TRBD2 (7 bases). Germline assignment: CDR1 SGHTA and CDR2 FQGTGA. With 7 bases removed from V and 3 bases from J, the gap between germline ends came to 12 bases. This CDR3 is built from 14 residues. The CDR3 DNA reads TGTGCCAGCAAACGGGGGGCCCACACCGGGGAGCTGTTTTTT. Translated: CASKRGAHTGELFF.